What follows are 18 T cell receptor beta chains derived from one specimen sequenced in a study of post-analysis software for immune sequencing data. Their specific antigens are unknown. Study-wide results and caveats: Patients carried 4 or 5 TRBV segments more frequently than controls did, and TRBV5-6, TRBV5-1 and TRBV20-1 were among them.

TCR beta libraries were prepared from cDNA with unique molecular identifiers. TCRdb redid the calling of the PCR reads with MiXCR, one entry per CDR3 protein. The sample holds about 810,000 distinct CDR3 sequences, around 50% seen once. Sequencing was carried out using blood. Receptors were obtained from a girl aged 10 to 17 with multiple sclerosis.

V and J are TRBV12-3 or TRBV12-4 and TRBJ2-1; D is possibly TRBD2 (5 bases). The CDR3 length is 12 residues. Trimming took 9 bases from V and 7 from J, leaving 13 bases between them. Here the CDR3 reads CASSRVWNEQFF. CDR3 DNA sequence: TGTGCCAGTTCGCGGGTATGGAATGAGCAGTTCTTC.

CDR3 sequence reads: CASSSHASGAYNEQFF. The DNA of the CDR3 is TGTGCCAGCAGCTCACATGCTAGCGGGGCTTACAATGAGCAGTTCTTC. The gene calls are TRBV7-3 and TRBJ2-1; the match to TRBD2 covers 9 bases. This CDR3 comprises 16 residues. Trimming at V came to 4 bases and at J to 4 bases, leaving 8 bases not matched to a gene. Germline values: CDR1 SGHTA, CDR2 FQGTGA.

This rearrangement joins TRBV18 to TRBJ2-1, with 11 nucleotides matching TRBD2. From germline, CDR1 is KGHSH and CDR2 LQKENI. The V segment lost 6 bases and the J segment 5 bases; nucleotides outside the gene matches: 21. The length of the CDR3 is 20 residues. In DNA form, the CDR3 reads TGTGCCAGCTCCTCAAAGGTCGTCTCCTTAGCGGGAGGGATCGACAATGAGCAGTTCTTC. Its protein is CASSSKVVSLAGGIDNEQFF.

Worth noting for this clonotype: An end of the junction does not agree with germline; a read error may underlie this. This chain joins TRBV5-6 and TRBJ1-4, with 7 positions matching TRBD1. The CDR3 sequence is 15 residues long. The germline CDR1 and CDR2 sequences are SGHDT and YYEEEE. Here the CDR3 DNA reads TGTGTCAGCAGCTTGAGTGAGGGGGCGGAAGAAAAACTGTTTTTT. This gives the protein CVSSLSEGAEEKLFF.

The rearrangement uses TRBV5-5 and TRBJ2-5; 9 bases fit TRBD2. The germline gives CDR1 SGHKS, CDR2 YYEKEE (reference sequence). The J segment lost 2 bases and the V segment lost 4 bases, leaving 9 bases of the junction unmatched. This CDR3 region has 16 residues. The CDR3 DNA follows: TGTGCCAGCAGCCTCTCCCCCACTAGCGGGCAAGAGACCCAGTACTTC. Protein: CASSLSPTSGQETQYF.

The chain links TRBV5-1 to TRBJ1-5, with a tentative D call TRBD1 (6 bases). V was pared by 3 bases and J by 4 bases, with 14 bases between. CDR1 and CDR2 (germline): SGHRS, YFSETQ. The CDR3 covers 15 residues. CDR3 amino acids: CASSSSGTHNQPQHF. The CDR3 DNA reads as TGCGCCAGCAGCTCCTCCGGGACACATAATCAGCCCCAGCATTTT.

The sample holds a few counts of this clonotype. V is TRBV5-6 and J is TRBJ1-6; D is undetermined. V lost 4 bases and J lost 7, with 9 bases in between. CDR3 size: 13 residues. Germline loops: CDR1 SGHDT, CDR2 YYEEEE. CDR3 residues: CASSESVNSPLHF. CDR3 coding DNA: TGTGCCAGCAGCGAATCAGTGAATTCACCCCTCCACTTT.

The rearrangement links TRBV30 to TRBJ1-6; 8 positions match TRBD1. V was clipped by 7 bases and J by 8 bases; unmatched bases: 16. This CDR3 has 16 residues. Germline V gives CDR1 GTSNPN, CDR2 SVGIG (reference sequence). CDR3 DNA: TGTGCCTTCACCCCCGTGTCAACAGGGGGGTATTCACCCCTCCACTTT. This translates into CAFTPVSTGGYSPLHF. Together with reference TRBV30 and TRBJ1-6, the CDR3 gives the full variable domain: SQTIHQWPATLVQPVGSPLSLECTVEGTSNPNLYWYRQAAGRGLQLLFYSVGIGQISSEVPQNLSASRPQDRQFILSSKKLLLSDSGFYLCAFTPVSTGGYSPLHFGNGTRLTVT.

This clonotype was recorded a few times. This sequence joins TRBV5-1 and TRBJ2-5; D is possibly TRBD2 (6 bases). The tail of the sequence fits TRBJ2-7 better, so the J call may be wrong. The CDR3 consists of 14 residues. Looked up from germline, CDR1 is SGHRS and CDR2 is YFSETQ. The DNA for the CDR3 is TGCGCCAGCAGCTTCGGCGGGATCTCCTACGAGCAGTACTTC. It yields the protein CASSFGGISYEQYF.

Points on this clonotype: Its ends do not fully match the called genes, so a read error is possible. This chain uses TRBV5-1 with TRBJ2-1; 15 bases map to TRBD2. Germline loops: CDR1 SGHRS, CDR2 YFSETQ. CDR3 length: 17 residues. CDR3 sequence reads: CTSSAGLAGGIRDEQFF. The DNA for the CDR3 is TGCACCAGCAGCGCTGGACTAGCGGGGGGGATTAGGGATGAGCAGTTCTTC.

This clonotype was seen only a few times. This rearrangement joins TRBV29-1 to TRBJ2-7; D perhaps matches TRBD2 (6 bases). Trimming took off 2 bases at V and 2 bases at J, with 16 bases between the two ends. The CDR3 loop spans 15 amino acids. CDR1 is SQVTM and CDR2 is ANQGSEA in the germline V gene. CDR3: CSVEWGTGAPYEQYF. DNA for the CDR3: TGCAGCGTTGAATGGGGAACGGGAGCCCCCTACGAGCAGTACTTC.

This clonotype was picked up a small number of times. V and J are TRBV20-1 and TRBJ2-7; tentatively, D is TRBD2 (5 bases). CDR3 length: 19 residues. Deletions cut 5 bases from V and 0 bases from J, with 29 bases between. Germline-derived CDR1 and CDR2 are DFQATT and SNEGSKA (reference sequence). The CDR3 here is CSASPPRRARILSSYEQYF. CDR3 DNA: TGCAGTGCTTCCCCCCCTCGGCGGGCTAGGATCCTTAGCTCCTACGAGCAGTACTTC.

The chain is built from TRBV6-5 and TRBJ2-5; unclear D gene. V dropped 8 bases and J dropped 5 bases, with 15 bases sitting between them. The germline CDR1 and CDR2 sequences are MNHEY and SVGAGI. The CDR3 length is 13 residues. In DNA form, the CDR3 reads TGTGCCAGCGGGCCCGGAGTTGGGGAGACCCAGTACTTC. It encodes CASGPGVGETQYF.

The chain recombines TRBV4-1 with TRBJ2-1; TRBD2 might be the D (5 bases). Germline CDR1 reads MGHRA; CDR2 reads YSYEKL. The CDR3 length is 14 residues. The germline V and J ends were trimmed by 3 bases and 6 bases, with 12 bases remaining between them. The CDR3 is CASSHDTSANEQFF. Written as DNA, the CDR3 is TGCGCCAGCAGCCACGATACTAGTGCCAATGAGCAGTTCTTC.

This chain uses TRBV5-1 with TRBJ1-6; TRBD1 agrees at 7 bases. Germline loops: CDR1 SGHRS, CDR2 YFSETQ. The CDR3 totals 15 residues. V shed 0 bases, J shed 10 bases, and the junction held 7 bases outside the gene matches. In DNA, the CDR3 is TGCGCCAGCAGCTTGGCCCGGCAGGGGGACTCACCCCTCCACTTT. Translation gives CASSLARQGDSPLHF.

The genes are TRBV12-3 or TRBV12-4 and TRBJ2-6; the match to TRBD1 covers 7 bases. V was pared by 6 bases and J by 2 bases, with 13 bases of the junction left unmatched. This CDR3 spans 18 amino acids. The CDR3 protein is CASSPPGRGRTGANVLTF. The CDR3 DNA sequence: TGTGCCAGCAGCCCCCCCGGTAGGGGGCGAACTGGGGCCAACGTCCTGACTTTC.

The chain combines TRBV7-2 with TRBJ2-7; the D is unclear. The germline V and J ends were trimmed by 0 bases and 1 base, with 22 bases remaining between them. Per germline, CDR1 SGHTA and CDR2 FQGNSA. The CDR3 runs to 19 residues. The CDR3 DNA reads as TGTGCCAGCAGCTTAGCAGGACCGATATATGGCCTTCGGTCCTACGAGCAGTACTTC. Its translation is CASSLAGPIYGLRSYEQYF.

In this sample, this clonotype turned up a few times. The chain employs TRBV20-1 and TRBJ1-1; maybe TRBD1 (5 bases). This CDR3 is built from 12 residues. The V gene lost 3 bases and the J gene lost 6 bases, with 11 bases spanning the gap. Germline CDR1 DFQATT, CDR2 SNEGSKA (reference sequence). In DNA, the CDR3 is TGCAGTGCTAGGCAGGGTAGGTCTGAAGCTTTCTTT. Translating it yields CSARQGRSEAFF.